This T cell receptor beta chain was obtained from a study of shared clonotypes between healthy human individuals. CDR3 size: 15 residues. The V segment lost 3 bases and the J segment 5 bases; nucleotides outside the gene matches: 7. In germline, CDR1 is LNHDA, CDR2 SQIVND (reference sequence). Replicate PCRs from sorted subsets contained about 0.2 ug DNA, which is around 29,000 T cell genomes. Sequencing used immunoSEQ multiplex PCR; TCRdb keeps in-frame clones, though not all of them. The table includes about 2.4 million clones, approximately 92% detected once. Material: naive CD4+ T cells sorted from blood. Subset noted: CD45RA+ positively selected. The TCR originated in a man between 18 and 29 years old in good health. This chain links TRBV19 with TRBJ2-5; 9 bases align to TRBD2. CDR3 sequence (DNA): TGTGCCAGTAGTATCTGGCGGGGGGGCATCGAGACCCAGTACTTC. Translated: CASSIWRGGIETQYF.